A single TCR beta chain is shown here with its context. Antigen: not known. From the 5' RACE reads, TCRdb lists one entry per CDR3 protein and no DNA. The table for this sample gives around 100,000 distinct CDR3 sequences. CDR3 length: 12 amino acids. These data come from a study of monozygotic twins with inflammatory bowel disease. The study's findings and limits: Clonotype sharing was lower in IBD patients than healthy twins, most markedly with disease activity.

The clonotype originates from a human donor with ulcerative colitis or Crohn's disease, or a healthy co-twin of an affected twin (not recorded which). This chain uses TRBV12-3 or TRBV12-4 with TRBJ2-7. The sequenced sample was blood. CDR3 region: CASSFGFGEQYF.